A selection of T cell receptor beta chains follows, all from one sample in a study of T cell repertoires in cytomegalovirus infection. MiXCR, run by TCRdb on the reads, gives a single entry per CDR3 protein. Of roughly 250,000 distinct CDR3 sequences in the sample, approximately 13% were seen once. Sequencing was done on a sample of PBMCs. Receptor source: a human donor in good health (CMV status not recorded). Some clones in this sample may be carry-over from other donors' samples. The CDR3 runs from the conserved cysteine through the conserved F or W. Expanded clones are given a class, and other clones once, few, many or no size at all.

cdr3_length,v_call,j_call,clone_size,cdr3_aa
15,TRBV11-2,TRBJ2-5,many,CASSLIRAPQETQYF
15,TRBV11-1,TRBJ2-5,NA,CASSLREAAQETQYF
15,TRBV12-3/TRBV12-4,TRBJ2-2,NA,CASSLGGAWTGELFF
13,TRBV7-2,TRBJ2-2,few,CASSLGSAGELFF
17,TRBV5-1,TRBJ2-2,NA,CASSLEVASGTTGELFF
17,TRBV19,TRBJ2-2,few,CASTYFPGPTNTGELFF
15,TRBV25-1,TRBJ2-5,many,CASSEYVGAGETQYF
14,TRBV6-5,TRBJ1-4,NA,CASSYQGRGEKLFF
15,TRBV5-1,TRBJ2-1,few,CASRSGTSGNNEQFF
16,TRBV11-1,TRBJ2-3,many,CASSRTSGGSTDTQYF
15,TRBV11-2,TRBJ2-1,NA,CASSLLFTRGGEQFF
17,TRBV7-2,TRBJ1-6,many,CASSSNSGQAGGSPLHF
14,TRBV12-3/TRBV12-4,TRBJ1-1,many,CASSFSRDRPGAFF
18,TRBV6-2/TRBV6-3,TRBJ2-7,many,CASRAPGQVDSRRDEQYF
14,TRBV20-1,TRBJ2-5,few,CSARVAGARETQYF
14,TRBV20-1,TRBJ1-1,NA,CSASISLANTEAFF
14,TRBV7-2,TRBJ2-5,many,CASSLAGGPETQYF
14,TRBV7-9,TRBJ1-5,many,CASSLGVSNQPQHF
13,TRBV20-1,TRBJ1-1,few,CSARTDMNTEAFF
13,TRBV28,TRBJ2-3,few,CASTRPGADTQYF
15,TRBV6-5,TRBJ2-3,few,CASSYRVLAPDTQYF
14,TRBV19,TRBJ2-1,few,CASTQRETYNEQFF
12,TRBV11-2,TRBJ1-2,few,CASKTGGNGYTF
15,TRBV20-1,TRBJ1-5,NA,CSARETGMGNQPQHF
16,TRBV6-4,TRBJ2-1,NA,CASSDPGAFPGDEQFF
15,TRBV7-6,TRBJ1-1,NA,CASSPLRAMNTEAFF
14,TRBV11-1,TRBJ1-2,many,CASSSVGPYGGYTF
16,TRBV14,TRBJ2-5,NA,CASSPPRQGIQETQYF
16,TRBV7-9,TRBJ2-1,many,CASSLGSGGAGNEQFF
13,TRBV29-1,TRBJ1-2,few,CSVSPSPNYGYTF
14,TRBV7-8,TRBJ1-5,many,CASSLAQNNQPQHF
16,TRBV5-1,TRBJ1-1,NA,CASSPNTQGASTEAFF
17,TRBV7-2,TRBJ2-2,many,CASSFTGGAMNTGELFF
13,TRBV7-2,TRBJ1-1,many,CASSLGEVRRAFF
16,TRBV7-9,TRBJ1-3,many,CASSSLRSYSGNTIYF
13,TRBV29-1,TRBJ2-5,few,CSLSEDSQETQYF
14,TRBV6-1,TRBJ1-6,NA,CASTGQGAGSPLHF
13,TRBV6-2/TRBV6-3,TRBJ1-5,many,CASVGDMGQPQHF